One and the same sample provided the 32 T cell receptor beta chains below, sequenced in a study of beta chain features in type 1 diabetes. The sequenced template was cDNA made from the entire isolated RNA. Using immunoSEQ multiplex PCR, the repertoire was profiled, and TCRdb retains in-frame clones only, with some absent. The sample holds about 620,000 clones, 15% to 17% seen once. Sequences were obtained from naive CD4+ T cells from blood. The receptors stem from a young man in good health.

The chain recombines TRBV6-1 with TRBJ2-5; either TRBD1 or TRBD2 may supply D (6 bases each). This CDR3 is built from 13 residues. V lost 8 bases to trimming and J lost 4 bases, with 14 bases between them. CDR1 is MNHNS, CDR2 SASEGT, per germline. The CDR3 DNA follows: TGTGCCAGCGGCGGCAGGGGAGGAGAGACCCAGTACTTC. This gives the protein CASGGRGGETQYF.

This clone was found a few times. The chain carries TRBV7-2 and TRBJ1-4; 8 positions agree with TRBD1. Germline V lookup: CDR1 SGHTA, CDR2 FQGNSA. V lost 1 base and J lost 7; bases outside the gene matches: 8. The CDR3 runs to 16 residues. The CDR3 nucleotides are TGTGCCAGCAGCTTAGTGGCGACAGGGGTGGGTGAAAAACTGTTTTTT. Protein sequence: CASSLVATGVGEKLFF. The variable domain in full, with the rest retrieved from reference TRBV7-2 and TRBJ1-4, is GAGVSQSPSNKVTEKGKDVELRCDPISGHTALYWYRQSLGQGLEFLIYFQGNSAPDKSGLPSDRFSAERTGGSVSTLTIQRTQQEDSAVYLCASSLVATGVGEKLFFGSGTQLSVL.

The J gene is TRBJ1-2, the V gene TRBV5-4; D perhaps matches TRBD1 (6 bases). The CDR3 contains 16 residues. The germline gives CDR1 SGHNT, CDR2 YYREEE (reference sequence). V was pared by 2 bases and J by 4 bases, with 18 bases between. In DNA form, the CDR3 reads TGTGCCAGCAGCTTACGTACGGGGGCGAACAGCTATGGCTACACCTTC. It codes for CASSLRTGANSYGYTF.

This clone came up a few times. The chain links TRBV4-2 to TRBJ2-3; D call uncertain. The length of the CDR3 is 15 residues. The V gene lost 0 bases and the J gene lost 2 bases, with 9 bases spanning the gap. CDR1 LGHNA and CDR2 YNFKEQ come from the germline V gene. CDR3 region: CASSQDLQYTDTQYF. The DNA for the CDR3 is TGTGCCAGCAGCCAAGATTTACAGTACACAGATACGCAGTATTTT.

This clone was observed a handful of times. The V gene is TRBV13, the J gene TRBJ2-2; 10 nucleotides match TRBD1. The germline CDR1 and CDR2 sequences are PRHDT and FYEKMQ (reference sequence). With 5 bases clipped from V and 3 bases from J, the junction kept 6 bases outside the gene matches. The CDR3 runs to 16 residues. This CDR3 is CASSRRGQGDTGELFF. The CDR3 nucleotides are TGTGCCAGCAGCCGCCGAGGACAGGGGGACACCGGGGAGCTGTTTTTT.

The genes are TRBV5-6 and TRBJ2-7; D not resolved. CDR3 length equals 15 residues. CDR1 is SGHDT and CDR2 is YYEEEE in the germline V gene. The germline V and J ends were trimmed by 4 bases and 1 base, with 15 bases remaining between them. In nucleotides, the CDR3 is TGTGCCAGCAGCGAAGTACAGTATTTTTCCTACGAGCAGTACTTC. It is translated as CASSEVQYFSYEQYF.

This sequence joins TRBV15 and TRBJ2-3; TRBD1 agrees at 11 bases. The CDR3 totals 16 residues. Germline CDR1 LNHNV, CDR2 YYDKDF (reference sequence). Trimming cost V 4 bases and J 4 bases; bases outside gene matches: 7. This CDR3 is CATSKRDRGFADTQYF. The CDR3 nucleotides are TGTGCCACCAGCAAAAGGGACAGGGGGTTTGCAGATACGCAGTATTTT.

This chain links TRBV28 with TRBJ2-2; 9 positions match TRBD1. The CDR3 totals 15 residues. V was pared by 7 bases and J by 6 bases, with 9 bases of the junction left unmatched. Germline CDR1 is MDHEN and CDR2 is SYDVKM. CDR3: CASKFPGTGSGELFF. The CDR3 DNA reads as TGTGCCAGCAAGTTTCCCGGGACAGGGTCCGGGGAGCTGTTTTTT.

This clone turned up a few times. This chain uses TRBV4-2 with TRBJ2-3, with 10 bases that match TRBD2. This CDR3 comprises 16 residues. Trimming took 4 bases from V and 0 from J; bases not matched to a gene: 4. The germline V gene has CDR1 LGHNA and CDR2 YNFKEQ. CDR3 amino acids: CASSLGLAASTDTQYF. The CDR3 coding sequence is TGTGCCAGCAGCCTCGGACTAGCGGCTAGCACAGATACGCAGTATTTT.

This clone was detected only a few times. V gene TRBV19 combines with J gene TRBJ2-1, with TRBD2 matching 13 bases. Germline values: CDR1 LNHDA, CDR2 SQIVND (reference sequence). The V and J ends lost 4 bases and 0 bases, in that order; junction bases with no gene match: 6. The CDR3 has 18 amino acids. The chain's CDR3 is CASSRLAGGLSSYNEQFF. CDR3 nucleotides: TGTGCCAGTAGTAGACTAGCGGGAGGCCTTAGCTCCTACAATGAGCAGTTCTTC.

The chain has TRBV7-9 and TRBJ1-1, with 9 positions matching TRBD1. The CDR3 loop spans 15 amino acids. Germline CDR1 is SEHNR and CDR2 is FQNEAQ (reference sequence). J was trimmed by 6 bases and V by 5 bases; bases with no gene match: 10. CDR3 protein: CASSPVRTGVSEAFF. DNA for the CDR3: TGTGCCAGCAGCCCTGTGAGGACAGGGGTATCTGAAGCTTTCTTT.

This clone has more than one count but fewer than ten. The chain links TRBV7-2 to TRBJ2-7; TRBD1 aligns across 7 bases. This CDR3 has 14 amino acids. V shed 5 bases and J 2 bases; nucleotides not matched to a gene: 6. Germline-derived CDR1 and CDR2 are SGHTA and FQGNSA. The CDR3 coding sequence is TGTGCCAGCAGCCAACAGGGGTCTACCTACGAGCAGTACTTC. Its translation: CASSQQGSTYEQYF.

The chain is built from TRBV18 and TRBJ1-5; 8 bases match TRBD1. This CDR3 comprises 16 residues. Germline V gene lookup returns CDR1 KGHSH and CDR2 LQKENI. V lost 2 bases, J lost 5 bases, and 8 bases stayed unmatched. The CDR3 nucleotides are TGTGCCAGCTCACCATTGGGGACAGGCATCGATCAGCCCCAGCATTTT. It codes for CASSPLGTGIDQPQHF.

As DNA, the CDR3 is TGCAGCGCTACAGGGCCCCAAGAGACCCAGTACTTC. Its translation is CSATGPQETQYF. The chain has TRBV29-1 and TRBJ2-5; tentative D call: TRBD1 (6 bases). CDR1 SQVTM and CDR2 ANQGSEA come from the germline V gene. V lost 7 bases to trimming and J lost 1 base, with 10 bases between them. The CDR3 runs 12 residues.

The chain recombines TRBV5-4 with TRBJ2-5; perhaps TRBD1 as D (5 bases). CDR3 size: 14 residues. Germline-derived CDR1 and CDR2 are SGHNT and YYREEE (reference sequence). Trimming stripped 4 bases from V and 1 base from J, with 11 bases between. CDR3 coding DNA: TGTGCCAGCAGCCCGATAGACAGCCAAGAGACCCAGTACTTC. Translated: CASSPIDSQETQYF.

There are a few counts of this clone. This chain uses TRBV29-1 with TRBJ2-1, with 10 bases fitting TRBD2. Per the germline V gene, CDR1 is SQVTM and CDR2 is ANQGSEA. This CDR3 region has 19 residues. Losses at the gene ends were 8 bases for V and 4 bases for J; bases not matched to a gene: 23. CDR3 residues: CSPCPWGWTSGGRYNEQFF. The CDR3 region has the DNA TGCAGCCCATGCCCTTGGGGATGGACTAGCGGAGGGCGTTACAATGAGCAGTTCTTC.

This sequence joins TRBV9 and TRBJ2-5; D not certain. This CDR3 region has 16 residues. CDR1 and CDR2 from the germline V gene are SGDLS and YYNGEE. V lost 0 bases and J lost 2, with 14 bases in between. The CDR3 loop reads CASSVVDPGVQETQYF. The CDR3 DNA follows: TGTGCCAGCAGCGTAGTCGACCCTGGTGTGCAAGAGACCCAGTACTTC.

This clone turned up a few times. The V call is TRBV18, the J call TRBJ2-5; TRBD1 might be the D (5 bases). V was cut by 2 bases and J by 3 bases, with 7 bases left in between. The CDR3 is 13 residues long. From germline, CDR1 is KGHSH and CDR2 LQKENI. CDR3 protein: CASSPGHKETQYF. The CDR3 bases are TGTGCCAGCTCACCAGGACATAAAGAGACCCAGTACTTC.

This clone was detected only a few times. The J gene is TRBJ2-5, the V gene TRBV5-1; 10 nucleotides line up with TRBD2. V lost 2 bases to trimming and J lost 2 bases; unmatched junction nucleotides: 6. The CDR3 is 16 residues long. Germline V CDR1 and CDR2: SGHRS, YFSETQ. The CDR3 nucleotides read TGCGCCAGCAGCTTTTCTCTAGCGGGAGATCAAGAGACCCAGTACTTC. Encoded protein: CASSFSLAGDQETQYF.

This clone has more than one count but fewer than ten. This rearrangement joins TRBV15 to TRBJ1-1; tentative D call: TRBD1 (6 bases). Trimming took off 1 base at V and 8 bases at J, with 11 bases between the two ends. Looked up from germline, CDR1 is LNHNV and CDR2 is YYDKDF (reference sequence). There are 13 residues in the CDR3. Written as DNA, the CDR3 is TGTGCCACCAGCAGAGTTGGGGGCTGGGAAGCTTTCTTT. It encodes CATSRVGGWEAFF. Full variable domain (remainder filled in from reference TRBV15 and TRBJ1-1): DAMVIQNPRYQVTQFGKPVTLSCSQTLNHNVMYWYQQKSSQAPKLLFHYYDKDFNNEADTPDNFQSRRPNTSFCFLDIRSPGLGDTAMYLCATSRVGGWEAFFGQGTRLTVV.

The chain links TRBV28 to TRBJ1-2; possibly TRBD1 for D (6 bases). The CDR3 extends over 15 amino acids. Per germline, CDR1 MDHEN and CDR2 SYDVKM. V was clipped by 6 bases and J by 3 bases, with 17 bases between them. CDR3 DNA sequence: TGTGCCAGCAGCCACTCAGGGGCAGGTGACTATGGCTACACCTTC. This translates into CASSHSGAGDYGYTF.

This clone showed up just a few times. The rearrangement links TRBV7-7 to TRBJ2-2; D is perhaps TRBD1 (6 bases). Germline assignment: CDR1 SSHAT and CDR2 FNYEAQ (reference sequence). This CDR3 contains 16 residues. V dropped 5 bases and J dropped 2 bases, with 15 bases sitting between them. As DNA, the CDR3 is TGTGCCAGCAGCCCCCGGGACAAGTCAAACACCGGGGAGCTGTTTTTT. This codes for CASSPRDKSNTGELFF.

This clone came up a few times. V usage is TRBV6-1 and J usage is TRBJ1-3, with no clear D. There are 16 residues in the CDR3. CDR1 is MNHNS, CDR2 SASEGT, per germline. V lost 3 bases and J lost 0, with 12 bases in between. This CDR3 is CASSDSGVGSGNTIYF. In DNA, the CDR3 is TGTGCCAGCAGTGATTCCGGGGTCGGCTCTGGAAACACCATATATTTT.

This clone was found a few times. The genes are TRBV6-5 and TRBJ2-7; 7 bases line up with TRBD1. V gave up 5 bases and J gave up 2 bases; unmatched junction bases: 9. The CDR3 extends over 15 amino acids. Germline-derived CDR1 and CDR2 are MNHEY and SVGAGI. The DNA of the CDR3 is TGTGCCAGCAGTGCCAAGGGGGCCGGTACCTACGAGCAGTACTTC. This translates into CASSAKGAGTYEQYF.

This chain joins TRBV7-3 and TRBJ2-2; 7 bases map to TRBD1. The CDR3 has 15 amino acids. Trimming at V came to 5 bases and at J to 7 bases, leaving 10 bases not matched to a gene. The germline V gene has CDR1 SGHTA and CDR2 FQGTGA. The CDR3 DNA reads as TGTGCCAGCAGCCCGGGACAGTATGTCGGCGGGGAGCTGTTTTTT. Protein product: CASSPGQYVGGELFF.

This clone turned up a few times. This sequence joins TRBV19 and TRBJ1-5, with D possibly matching TRBD1 (5 bases). Per germline, CDR1 LNHDA and CDR2 SQIVND (reference sequence). The CDR3 is 14 residues long. V was shortened by 6 bases and J by 4 bases, with 13 bases between the two germline ends. In nucleotides, the CDR3 is TGTGCCAGTAGCATGGTCGGGGGGAATCAGCCCCAGCATTTT. Its translation is CASSMVGGNQPQHF.

The chain combines TRBV6-5 with TRBJ1-2; D may be TRBD1 (5 bases). V was shortened by 6 bases and J by 5 bases, with 7 bases between the two germline ends. The CDR3 totals 11 residues. Germline V gives CDR1 MNHEY, CDR2 SVGAGI. The CDR3 DNA reads as TGTGCCAGCAGAGAGGGGTATGGCTACACCTTC. Translated, it gives CASREGYGYTF.

This clone was picked up a small number of times. This chain joins TRBV11-3 and TRBJ2-3; a possible D gene is TRBD1 (6 bases). The germline V gene has CDR1 SGHNT and CDR2 YENEEA. The CDR3 is 16 residues long. V was cut by 2 bases and J by 3 bases, with 15 bases left in between. The CDR3 spells CASSLPRGVGTDTQYF. CDR3 coding DNA: TGTGCCAGCAGCTTACCCAGGGGAGTAGGGACAGATACGCAGTATTTT.

This clone was observed a few times. The chain carries TRBV6-6 and TRBJ1-5; no clear D. Germline V CDR1 and CDR2: MNHNY, SVGAGI (reference sequence). Between the trimmed V and J ends, which lost 8 bases and 0 bases, there was a span of 11 bases. The CDR3 has 14 amino acids. CDR3 amino acids: CASQGRASNQPQHF. CDR3 in DNA: TGTGCCAGCCAAGGTCGTGCTAGCAATCAGCCCCAGCATTTT.

V usage is TRBV6-1 and J usage is TRBJ2-5, with unresolved D. The CDR3 is made up of 12 amino acids. CDR1 is MNHNS, CDR2 SASEGT, per germline. Trimming stripped 6 bases from V and 4 bases from J, with 9 bases between. CDR3 protein: CASRWVRETQYF. The CDR3 DNA is TGTGCCAGCAGATGGGTGCGAGAGACCCAGTACTTC.

This clone was found a few times. The chain links TRBV25-1 to TRBJ2-1; D ambiguous. Trimming left V 7 bases short and J 1 base short, with 8 bases between. Germline values: CDR1 MGHDK, CDR2 SYGVNS. CDR3 length: 13 residues. CDR3 loop: CASIGDSYNEQFF. CDR3 in DNA: TGTGCCAGCATTGGGGATTCCTACAATGAGCAGTTCTTC.

The gene calls are TRBV5-1 and TRBJ1-2; 8 bases are a match to TRBD1. This CDR3 has 14 amino acids. V dropped 4 bases and J dropped 8; count of bases not matched to a gene: 10. Germline CDR1 reads SGHRS; CDR2 reads YFSETQ. CDR3 DNA: TGCGCCAGCAGCCCCCTAGACAGGGGACGGGGCTACACCTTC. Its protein is CASSPLDRGRGYTF.